This T cell receptor (beta chain) was recorded in a study of identical twins. Regarding the study as a whole: Twin sharing of out-of-frame TCR alpha was underestimated by models in monozygotic pairs. Out-of-frame alpha sequences shared by twins were enriched for low generation probability. Less excess twin sharing appeared in beta out-of-frame sequences.

The CDR3 is 14 amino acids. CDR1 is SGHRS and CDR2 is YFSETQ in the germline V gene. V lost 0 bases and J lost 4; bases outside the gene matches: 3. Unique molecular identifiers were present on the cDNA, and a universal primer site came from template switching. TCRdb reprocessed the 5' RACE reads via MiXCR and lists one record per CDR3 protein. The sample has some 570,000 distinct CDR3 sequences, 20% to 25% seen once. With regard to this clonotype: Its specificity is unknown.

The data also belong to a second study, concerning yellow fever vaccine responses in identical twins.

The chain links TRBV5-1 to TRBJ1-2; 7 bases agree with TRBD1. Sequencing was done on a sample of CD4+ T cells sorted from blood. The receptor's source is a woman aged 18-29 years in good health. CDR3 region: CASSLEGAGYGYTF. DNA for the CDR3: TGCGCCAGCAGCTTGGAGGGGGCAGGCTATGGCTACACCTTC.